A single sample gave rise to the 22 T cell receptor beta chains below, sequenced in a study of T cells after yellow fever vaccination. TCRdb independently ran MiXCR on the 5' RACE reads; one entry per CDR3 protein. The sample includes roughly 340,000 distinct CDR3 sequences, 8% to 10% of them seen just once. This material consisted of PBMCs, taken on the day of the first yellow fever vaccination. Source of these receptors: a man younger than 35 who received the YFV17D yellow fever vaccine.

This clonotype was seen a handful of times. The chain joins TRBV6-5 to TRBJ2-3; 7 nucleotides agree with TRBD1. Germline lookup yields CDR1 MNHEY and CDR2 SVGAGI. The CDR3 contains 14 residues. Trimming cost V 6 bases and J 3 bases; bases outside gene matches: 6. CDR3 nucleotides: TGTGCCAGCAGATATCAGGGGGAAACAGATACGCAGTATTTT. Translated: CASRYQGETDTQYF.

This sequence joins TRBV11-2 and TRBJ2-7, with D possibly called TRBD1 or TRBD2 (5 bases each). Trimming pared 1 base from V and 2 bases from J, leaving 9 bases between. Germline CDR1 and CDR2: SGHAT and FQNNGV. The CDR3 spans 14 residues. For the CDR3, the DNA is TGTGCCAGCAGCTTAGGGGGGATAACCTACGAGCAGTACGTC. The encoded protein is CASSLGGITYEQYV.

The chain links TRBV2 to TRBJ1-4; possibly TRBD1 for D (5 bases). With 8 bases removed from V and 8 bases from J, the gap between germline ends came to 9 bases. This CDR3 is 11 amino acids long. Germline-derived CDR1 and CDR2 are SNHLY and FYNNEI. DNA of the CDR3: TGTGCCAGCGATAGGACAGAAAAACTGTTTTTT. Its translation: CASDRTEKLFF. The full variable domain, its missing parts supplied by reference TRBV2 and TRBJ1-4, is EPEVTQTPSHQVTQMGQEVILRCVPISNHLYFYWYRQILGQKVEFLVSFYNNEISEKSEIFDDQFSVERPDGSNFTLKIRSTKLEDSAMYFCASDRTEKLFFGSGTQLSVL.

There are a few counts of this clonotype. The rearrangement joins TRBV27 to TRBJ2-3; D remains ambiguous. Trimming removed 6 bases from V and 2 bases from J, with 12 bases in between. The CDR3 is 14 residues long. Per the germline V gene, CDR1 is MNHEY and CDR2 is SMNVEV (reference sequence). CDR3 nucleotide sequence: TGTGCCAGCAGCTTTGTTGTCCCCACAGATACGCAGTATTTT. Translating it yields CASSFVVPTDTQYF.

This clonotype was observed a few times. The rearrangement links TRBV11-2 to TRBJ2-7; 14 bases line up with TRBD2. Trimming cost V 4 bases and J 0 bases; bases outside gene matches: 11. This CDR3 is 19 amino acids long. Looked up from germline, CDR1 is SGHAT and CDR2 is FQNNGV. The DNA for the CDR3 is TGTGCCAGCAGCTCCCTGGGACTAGCGGGGGACTTGAGCTCCTACGAGCAGTACTTC. It encodes CASSSLGLAGDLSSYEQYF.

The table lists this clonotype with a few counts. The chain joins TRBV6-5 to TRBJ2-7; 8 bases line up with TRBD1. The CDR3 length is 14 residues. Per germline, CDR1 MNHEY and CDR2 SVGAGI. Trimming took 2 bases from V and 2 from J; bases not matched to a gene: 2. The CDR3 DNA sequence: TGTGCCAGCAGTTACAGGGACAGGCCCTACGAGCAGTACGTC. It specifies CASSYRDRPYEQYV.

This clonotype has only a few counts. The rearrangement links TRBV20-1 to TRBJ2-1; D is ambiguous. The germline V gene encodes CDR1 DFQATT and CDR2 SNEGSKA (reference sequence). The germline V and J ends were trimmed by 3 bases and 7 bases, with 10 bases remaining between them. This CDR3 comprises 12 residues. CDR3 residues: CSASRSDNEQFF. As DNA, the CDR3 is TGCAGTGCTAGTAGGTCAGATAATGAGCAGTTCTTC.

This rearrangement joins TRBV4-1 to TRBJ2-1; 10 bases align to TRBD2. The CDR3 length is 16 residues. Trimming took 1 base from V and 6 from J; bases not matched to a gene: 6. CDR1 is MGHRA, CDR2 YSYEKL, per germline. This chain's CDR3 is CASSQVRSGGANEQFF. Written as DNA, the CDR3 is TGCGCCAGCAGCCAAGTACGGAGCGGGGGGGCCAATGAGCAGTTCTTC.

The V gene is TRBV4-2, the J gene TRBJ2-2; TRBD2 matches 16 bases. The CDR3 spans 17 residues. The V gene's germline CDR1 is LGHNA and CDR2 YNFKEQ. The trim removed 4 bases at V and 5 bases at J, leaving 4 bases unmatched. The CDR3 nucleotides are TGTGCCAGCAGCCCGGGGACTAGCGGGGGGGCAACCGGGGAGCTGTTTTTT. Translation: CASSPGTSGGATGELFF.

This rearrangement joins TRBV20-1 to TRBJ2-1, with 14 positions matching TRBD2. The CDR3 has 14 amino acids. Trimming at V came to 6 bases and at J to 8 bases, leaving 6 bases not matched to a gene. From germline, CDR1 is DFQATT and CDR2 SNEGSKA (reference sequence). CDR3 in amino acids: CSATKGLAGDEQFF. CDR3 DNA: TGCAGTGCAACTAAGGGACTAGCGGGGGATGAGCAGTTCTTC.

This clonotype was counted ten times or more. The CDR3 loop is CASSQTTFGNQPQHF. The CDR3 DNA is TGTGCCAGCAGCCAGACTACATTCGGCAATCAGCCCCAGCATTTT. The genes are TRBV12-3 or TRBV12-4 and TRBJ1-5; D uncertain. The CDR3 has 15 residues. The V gene lost 6 bases and the J gene lost 2 bases, with 14 bases spanning the gap.

The CDR3 nucleotides are TGTGCCAGCAGTTCCCGTAGCGGGGGACACTACGAGCAGTACGTC. As protein: CASSSRSGGHYEQYV. This sequence joins TRBV27 and TRBJ2-7, with 9 bases lining up with TRBD2. Germline-derived CDR1 and CDR2 are MNHEY and SMNVEV (reference sequence). CDR3 length: 15 residues. The ends lost 4 bases at V and 3 bases at J; junction bases unmatched: 7.

This clonotype occurred a few times. The genes are TRBV19 and TRBJ2-7, with 7 bases matching TRBD1. The CDR3 spans 16 residues. CDR1 and CDR2 (germline): LNHDA, SQIVND (reference sequence). Trimming at V came to 3 bases and at J to 0 bases, leaving 8 bases not matched to a gene. CDR3 protein: CASSMAPGQSSYEQYF. CDR3 DNA sequence: TGTGCCAGTAGTATGGCTCCGGGACAGAGCTCCTACGAGCAGTACTTC.

J is TRBJ2-7 and V is TRBV5-1, with 9 bases fitting TRBD1. This CDR3 contains 15 residues. Trimming removed 3 bases from V and 2 bases from J; junction bases left unmatched: 6. Per germline, CDR1 SGHRS and CDR2 YFSETQ. For the CDR3, the DNA is TGCGCCAGCAGCTACCGGGACAGGGCGACCTACGAGCAGTACTTC. Residues: CASSYRDRATYEQYF.

This clonotype showed up just a few times. This chain uses TRBV6-2 or TRBV6-3 with TRBJ2-6; no clear D gene. Germline V CDR1 and CDR2: MNHEY, SVGEGT. This CDR3 contains 13 residues. The V gene lost 10 bases and the J gene lost 4 bases, with 11 bases spanning the gap. The DNA of the CDR3 is TGTGCCATACGGACGTCAGGGGCCAACGTCCTGACTTTC. Amino acids: CAIRTSGANVLTF.

The chain uses TRBV10-3 and TRBJ2-5, with TRBD2 matching over 11 bases. Germline-derived CDR1 and CDR2 are ENHRY and SYGVKD. There are 15 residues in the CDR3. Trimming at V came to 8 bases and at J to 0 bases, leaving 5 bases not matched to a gene. The CDR3 reads CAISPSGGYQETQYF. CDR3 DNA: TGTGCCATCTCTCCTAGCGGGGGGTACCAAGAGACCCAGTACTTC.

The V and J genes are TRBV5-4 and TRBJ2-5; possible D gene TRBD2, 7 bases. The V end lost 4 bases, the J end lost 4 bases, and 20 bases lay between the germline ends. Germline V gene sequence: CDR1 SGHNT, CDR2 YYREEE (reference sequence). This CDR3 contains 16 residues. For the CDR3, the DNA is TGTGCCAGCAGCGGATTAGTAGGGGGGGGCCGAGAGACCCAGTACTTC. It codes for CASSGLVGGGRETQYF.

Ten or more counts support this clonotype. V and J are TRBV4-1 and TRBJ1-2; D gene unclear. The germline CDR1 and CDR2 sequences are MGHRA and YSYEKL. V was shortened by 2 bases and J by 3 bases, with 7 bases between the two germline ends. The CDR3 extends over 13 amino acids. The DNA for the CDR3 is TGCGCCAGCAGCCAATCCAGCTACTATGGCTACACCTTC. It is translated as CASSQSSYYGYTF.

This clonotype showed up many times. The J gene is TRBJ2-5, the V gene TRBV18, with D perhaps TRBD2 (6 bases). V lost 6 bases and J 5 bases, leaving 16 bases between the germline ends. Looked up from germline, CDR1 is KGHSH and CDR2 is LQKENI. This CDR3 is 14 amino acids long. The chain's CDR3 is CASSRQGGVETQYF. Written as DNA, the CDR3 is TGTGCCAGCTCCCGCCAGGGAGGAGTTGAGACCCAGTACTTC.

This clonotype was seen a few times. In DNA form, the CDR3 reads TGTGCCAGCAGCTACGGCTCCGGCTCTGGAAACACCATATATTTT. Its translation: CASSYGSGSGNTIYF. The chain is built from TRBV7-2 and TRBJ1-3, with D uncertain. The CDR3 is 15 residues long. Germline V gene sequence: CDR1 SGHTA, CDR2 FQGNSA. V gave up 4 bases and J gave up 0 bases, with 10 bases separating them.

The chain has TRBV4-3 and TRBJ2-3, with unresolved D. Germline V gene sequence: CDR1 LGHNA, CDR2 YSLEER. V was clipped by 0 bases and J by 5 bases, with 6 bases between them. The CDR3 has 13 residues. CDR3 nucleotides: TGCGCCAGCAGCCAAGATCATAGAGATACGCAGTATTTT. It translates to CASSQDHRDTQYF.

This clonotype was observed a few times. The rearrangement uses TRBV21-1 and TRBJ2-6. TRBV21-1 is marked as a pseudogene. The CDR3 runs 17 residues. Written as DNA, the CDR3 is TGTGCCAGCAGCACCTACTTGCAACCCTCTGGGGCCAACGTCCTGACTTTC. It specifies CASSTYLQPSGANVLTF.